Presented here are 16 T cell receptor beta chains from one specimen sequenced in a study of T cell responses to AZD1222 COVID-19 vaccine. The table came from immunoSEQ multiplex PCR; TCRdb's copy has only in-frame clones and leaves some out. The sample lists around 80,000 clones, more than 70% occurring once. Sequences were derived from peripheral blood, sampled on day 0 of AZD1222 vaccination. These receptors were collected from an adult in good health.

The chain couples TRBV19 to TRBJ2-7; 9 positions match TRBD1. With 4 bases clipped from V and 4 bases from J, the junction kept 5 bases outside the gene matches. The CDR3 runs 14 residues. CDR1 and CDR2 from the germline V gene are LNHDA and SQIVND (reference sequence). CDR3 amino acids: CASSRRTGVYEQYF. DNA for the CDR3: TGTGCCAGTAGTAGACGGACAGGGGTGTACGAGCAGTACTTC.

In DNA, the CDR3 is TGTGCCAGCGGGGACAGGGATGAGCAGTTCTTC. This encodes CASGDRDEQFF. The chain has TRBV2 and TRBJ2-1, with 9 bases aligning to TRBD1. Germline V gives CDR1 SNHLY, CDR2 FYNNEI. V lost 8 bases to trimming and J lost 8 bases; unmatched junction nucleotides: 1. CDR3 length: 11 residues.

This clone was detected a few times. The chain carries TRBV7-9 and TRBJ2-7; 7 bases are a match to TRBD2. Trimming at V came to 1 base and at J to 3 bases, leaving 3 bases not matched to a gene. CDR3 length: 14 amino acids. Germline values: CDR1 SEHNR, CDR2 FQNEAQ (reference sequence). CDR3 region: CASSLVTSDYEQYF. CDR3 DNA: TGTGCCAGCAGCTTAGTTACTAGCGACTACGAGCAGTACTTC.

The chain combines TRBV7-2 with TRBJ1-5, with a weak D call TRBD1 (5 bases). Germline CDR1 and CDR2: SGHTA and FQGNSA. V gave up 4 bases and J gave up 5 bases, with 12 bases separating them. This CDR3 is built from 14 residues. The chain's CDR3 is CASSYQGGYQPQHF. In DNA, the CDR3 is TGTGCCAGCAGCTACCAGGGTGGTTATCAGCCCCAGCATTTT.

The rearrangement uses TRBV19 and TRBJ2-2; a weak D match, TRBD1 (5 bases). The germline V gene encodes CDR1 LNHDA and CDR2 SQIVND (reference sequence). The CDR3 is 15 residues long. V gave up 5 bases and J gave up 0 bases, with 10 bases separating them. The CDR3 reads CASSRTQANTGELFF. The DNA for the CDR3 is TGTGCCAGTAGTCGGACACAAGCGAACACCGGGGAGCTGTTTTTT. The variable domain in full, completed from reference TRBV19 and TRBJ2-2, reads DGGITQSPKYLFRKEGQNVTLSCEQNLNHDAMYWYRQDPGQGLRLIYYSQIVNDFQKGDIAEGYSVSREKKESFPLTVTSAQKNPTAFYLCASSRTQANTGELFFGEGSRLTVL.

Here the CDR3 reads CASSFLGALHF. CDR3 DNA: TGTGCCAGCAGCTTCCTTGGGGCCCTCCACTTT. This rearrangement joins TRBV28 to TRBJ1-6; D unresolved. The V gene's germline CDR1 is MDHEN and CDR2 SYDVKM. This CDR3 has 11 residues. V shed 6 bases and J shed 14 bases, with 11 bases lying between them.

The chain employs TRBV6-5 and TRBJ1-1; 7 bases agree with TRBD1. J was trimmed by 1 base and V by 4 bases; bases with no gene match: 9. Germline V gene sequence: CDR1 MNHEY, CDR2 SVGAGI. This CDR3 comprises 16 residues. CDR3 region: CASSSQRGQGNTEAFF. For the CDR3, the DNA is TGTGCCAGCAGTTCGCAAAGGGGGCAGGGGAACACTGAAGCTTTCTTT.

The chain links TRBV19 to TRBJ2-5, with a tentative D call TRBD2 (6 bases). V shed 6 bases and J shed 5 bases, with 13 bases lying between them. Germline CDR1 and CDR2: LNHDA and SQIVND (reference sequence). The CDR3 runs to 13 residues. Here the CDR3 reads CASRTSGGETQYF. Written as DNA, the CDR3 is TGTGCCAGTAGAACCAGTGGGGGGGAGACCCAGTACTTC.

The chain has TRBV6-5 and TRBJ1-1, with D unresolved. There are 11 residues in the CDR3. V gave up 11 bases and J gave up 4 bases, with 11 bases separating them. In germline, CDR1 is MNHEY, CDR2 SVGAGI. DNA for the CDR3: TGTGCCTCTATGCGGGGCACTGAAGCTTTCTTT. It specifies CASMRGTEAFF.

The chain employs TRBV5-1 and TRBJ1-1; perhaps TRBD1 as D (6 bases). The CDR3 loop spans 14 amino acids. Trimming shortened V by 4 bases and J by 4 bases, and 14 bases separated the two germline ends. Germline values: CDR1 SGHRS, CDR2 YFSETQ. In nucleotides, the CDR3 is TGCGCCAGCAGCATGGACAGAATGAGCACTGAAGCTTTCTTT. Translation gives CASSMDRMSTEAFF.

The V call is TRBV19, the J call TRBJ1-5; 9 bases line up with TRBD1. V lost 5 bases, J lost 0 bases, and 14 bases stayed unmatched. The CDR3 loop spans 19 amino acids. Looked up from germline, CDR1 is LNHDA and CDR2 is SQIVND (reference sequence). CDR3 in amino acids: CASSPRRDRVAYSNQPQHF. DNA of the CDR3: TGTGCCAGTAGTCCCCGGCGGGACAGGGTTGCCTATAGCAATCAGCCCCAGCATTTT. Together with reference TRBV19 and TRBJ1-5, the CDR3 gives the full variable domain: DGGITQSPKYLFRKEGQNVTLSCEQNLNHDAMYWYRQDPGQGLRLIYYSQIVNDFQKGDIAEGYSVSREKKESFPLTVTSAQKNPTAFYLCASSPRRDRVAYSNQPQHFGDGTRLSIL.

V is TRBV19 and J is TRBJ1-1; D is undetermined. The CDR3 spans 13 residues. The germline CDR1 and CDR2 sequences are LNHDA and SQIVND (reference sequence). Trimming cost V 10 bases and J 0 bases, with 12 bases left between them. The CDR3 DNA sequence: TGTGCCATCTCGACGGAGATGAACACTGAAGCTTTCTTT. Translation gives CAISTEMNTEAFF.

The rearrangement uses TRBV6-1 and TRBJ2-2, with D possibly being TRBD1 or TRBD2 (5 bases each). Trimming left V 4 bases short and J 2 bases short, with 14 bases between. This CDR3 is built from 16 residues. Per the germline V gene, CDR1 is MNHNS and CDR2 is SASEGT. The CDR3 region is CASSAMVGPNTGELFF. CDR3 DNA sequence: TGTGCCAGCAGTGCCATGGTGGGACCCAACACCGGGGAGCTGTTTTTT.

The rearrangement uses TRBV18 and TRBJ2-2, with 12 bases matching TRBD2. The J segment lost 5 bases and the V segment lost 2 bases, leaving 0 bases of the junction unmatched. Germline CDR1 is KGHSH and CDR2 is LQKENI. The CDR3 contains 15 residues. The chain's CDR3 is CASSPGTSGTGELFF. Here the CDR3 DNA reads TGTGCCAGCTCACCAGGGACTAGCGGGACCGGGGAGCTGTTTTTT.

V usage is TRBV9 and J usage is TRBJ2-3, with a tentative D call TRBD2 (5 bases). The CDR3 is 16 amino acids. Deletions cut 0 bases from V and 1 base from J, with 12 bases between. Germline V CDR1 and CDR2: SGDLS, YYNGEE. The chain's CDR3 is CASSVDAGRGTDTQYF. The CDR3 DNA sequence: TGTGCCAGCAGCGTAGATGCGGGCCGGGGCACAGATACGCAGTATTTT.

V gene TRBV28 combines with J gene TRBJ1-1; 7 bases agree with TRBD1. V shed 5 bases, J shed 3 bases, and the junction held 6 bases outside the gene matches. Germline V gene lookup returns CDR1 MDHEN and CDR2 SYDVKM. CDR3 length equals 14 residues. The CDR3 protein is CASSAGGTDTEAFF. The CDR3 DNA follows: TGTGCCAGCAGTGCAGGAGGGACAGACACTGAAGCTTTCTTT.